This T cell receptor beta chain was retrieved from a study of OX40 agonist ivuxolimab in advanced cancers. V lost 1 base, J lost 3 bases, and 11 bases stayed unmatched. The CDR3 is made up of 17 amino acids. CDR1 is SGHAT, CDR2 FQNNGV, per germline. Assay: immunoSEQ multiplex PCR; the TCRdb copy retains only in-frame clones and omits some. The sample lists fewer than 95,000 clones, 90% occurring once. The TCR was taken from an adult with an advanced solid tumor such as melanoma, head and neck, liver or kidney cancer. Source: CD4+ or CD8+ T cells sorted from blood, taken in a trial of the OX40 agonist ivuxolimab. The chain combines TRBV11-2 with TRBJ2-7; TRBD1 agrees at 8 bases. The DNA for the CDR3 is TGTGCCAGCAGCTTAGGGTGGGGACAGGAGCCTAACTACGAGCAGTACTTC. It translates to CASSLGWGQEPNYEQYF.